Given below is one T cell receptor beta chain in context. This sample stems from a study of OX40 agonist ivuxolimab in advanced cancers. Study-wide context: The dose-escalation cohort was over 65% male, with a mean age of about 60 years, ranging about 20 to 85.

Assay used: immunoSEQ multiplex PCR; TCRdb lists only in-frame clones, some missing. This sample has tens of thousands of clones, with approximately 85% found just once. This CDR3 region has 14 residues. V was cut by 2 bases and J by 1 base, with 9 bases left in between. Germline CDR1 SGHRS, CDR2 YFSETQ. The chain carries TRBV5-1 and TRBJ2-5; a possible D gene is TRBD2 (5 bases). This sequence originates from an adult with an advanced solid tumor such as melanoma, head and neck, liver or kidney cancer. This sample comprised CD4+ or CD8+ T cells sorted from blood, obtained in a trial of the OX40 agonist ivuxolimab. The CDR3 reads CASSFEGTQETQYF. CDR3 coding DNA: TGCGCCAGCAGCTTTGAGGGCACCCAAGAGACCCAGTACTTC.